This T cell receptor (beta chain) was captured by sequencing in a study of blood T cells in healthy people across ages. This CDR3 has 14 residues. V lost 3 bases, J lost 9 bases, and 15 bases lay in between. The germline V gene encodes CDR1 LGHDT and CDR2 YNNKEL (reference sequence). Then a second PCR, running about 6 to 11 cycles, was carried out with a sample-barcoded 5' primer and a J-beta primer mix. TCRdb analysed the 5' RACE reads with MiXCR anew, one entry per CDR3 protein. The profile shows 800,000 or so distinct CDR3 sequences, 35% to 50% of them singletons. This clonotype was observed a few times.

The chain couples TRBV3-1 to TRBJ2-1; D not certain. The specimen sequenced was blood. This receptor was identified in an elderly man in good health. CDR3 bases: TGTGCCAGCAGCCAGGGTCCCCTGGAGCGTGAGCAGTTCTTC. Protein sequence: CASSQGPLEREQFF.